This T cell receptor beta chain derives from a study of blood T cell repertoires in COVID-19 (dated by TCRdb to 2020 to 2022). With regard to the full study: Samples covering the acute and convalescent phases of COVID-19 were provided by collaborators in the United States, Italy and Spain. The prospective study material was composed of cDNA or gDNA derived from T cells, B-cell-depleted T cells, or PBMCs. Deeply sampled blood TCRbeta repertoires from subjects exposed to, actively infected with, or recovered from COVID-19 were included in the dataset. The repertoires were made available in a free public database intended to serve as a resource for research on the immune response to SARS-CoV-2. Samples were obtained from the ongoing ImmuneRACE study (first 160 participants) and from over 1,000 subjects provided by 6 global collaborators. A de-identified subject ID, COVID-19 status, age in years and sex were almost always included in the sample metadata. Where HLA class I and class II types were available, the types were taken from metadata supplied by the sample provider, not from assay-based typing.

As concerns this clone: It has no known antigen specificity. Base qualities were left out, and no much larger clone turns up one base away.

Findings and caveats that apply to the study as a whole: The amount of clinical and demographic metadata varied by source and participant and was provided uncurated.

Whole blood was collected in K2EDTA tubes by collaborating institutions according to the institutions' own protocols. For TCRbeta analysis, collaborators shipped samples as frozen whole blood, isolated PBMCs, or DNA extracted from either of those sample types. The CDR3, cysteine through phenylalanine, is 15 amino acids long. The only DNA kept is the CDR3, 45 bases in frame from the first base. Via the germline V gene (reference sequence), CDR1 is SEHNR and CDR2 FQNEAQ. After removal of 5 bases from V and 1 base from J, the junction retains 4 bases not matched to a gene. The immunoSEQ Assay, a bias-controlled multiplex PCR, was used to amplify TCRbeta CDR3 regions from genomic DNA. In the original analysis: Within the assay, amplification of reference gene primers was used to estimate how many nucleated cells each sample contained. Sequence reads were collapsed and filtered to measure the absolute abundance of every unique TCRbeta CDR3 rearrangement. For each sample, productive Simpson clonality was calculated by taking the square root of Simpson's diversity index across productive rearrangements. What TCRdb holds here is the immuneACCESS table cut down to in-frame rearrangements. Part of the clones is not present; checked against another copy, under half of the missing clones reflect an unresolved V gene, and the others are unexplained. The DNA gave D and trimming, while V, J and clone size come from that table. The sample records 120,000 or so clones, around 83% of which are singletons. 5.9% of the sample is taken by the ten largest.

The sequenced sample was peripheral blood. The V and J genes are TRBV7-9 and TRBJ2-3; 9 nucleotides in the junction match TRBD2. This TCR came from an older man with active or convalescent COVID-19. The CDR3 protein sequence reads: CASSKRTSGTDTQYF. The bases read TGTGCCAGCAGCAAAAGGACTAGCGGCACAGATACGCAGTATTTT.